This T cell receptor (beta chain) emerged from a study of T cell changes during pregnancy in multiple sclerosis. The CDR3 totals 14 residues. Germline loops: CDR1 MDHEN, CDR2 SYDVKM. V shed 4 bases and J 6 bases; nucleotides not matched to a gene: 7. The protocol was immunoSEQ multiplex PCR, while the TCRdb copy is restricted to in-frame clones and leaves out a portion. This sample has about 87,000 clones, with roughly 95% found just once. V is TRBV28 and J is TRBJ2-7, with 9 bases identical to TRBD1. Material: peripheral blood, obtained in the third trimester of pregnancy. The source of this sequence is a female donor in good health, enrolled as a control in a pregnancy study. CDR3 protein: CASSSPGQGFEQYF. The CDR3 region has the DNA TGTGCCAGCAGTTCACCGGGACAGGGTTTCGAGCAGTACTTC.